This section outlines one T cell receptor beta chain sequence together with its context. This sample is part of a study of cytomegalovirus exposure and HLA in healthy donors. At the level of the study: Tens of millions of unique TCRs from HLA-typed donors were held in an early release of data.

The CDR3 totals 16 residues. With 4 bases removed from V and 3 bases from J, the gap between germline ends came to 19 bases. Germline V gives CDR1 SGHTA, CDR2 FQGNSA. Amplification used 60 Vbeta primers and 13 Jbeta primers. Profiling relied on immunoSEQ multiplex PCR, and the TCRdb table lists in-frame clones only, not all of them. The top ten clones hold roughly 4% of a sample with over 30,000 clones, 84% of them seen once. This chain links TRBV7-2 with TRBJ2-7; weak D call: TRBD2 (6 bases). This sequence was found in a woman aged 18-30 years in good health and CMV-seronegative. Specimen: PBMCs. The CDR3 loop reads CASSYRTGTVIYEQYF. In DNA, the CDR3 is TGTGCCAGCAGCTATCGTACCGGGACTGTCATCTACGAGCAGTACTTC.